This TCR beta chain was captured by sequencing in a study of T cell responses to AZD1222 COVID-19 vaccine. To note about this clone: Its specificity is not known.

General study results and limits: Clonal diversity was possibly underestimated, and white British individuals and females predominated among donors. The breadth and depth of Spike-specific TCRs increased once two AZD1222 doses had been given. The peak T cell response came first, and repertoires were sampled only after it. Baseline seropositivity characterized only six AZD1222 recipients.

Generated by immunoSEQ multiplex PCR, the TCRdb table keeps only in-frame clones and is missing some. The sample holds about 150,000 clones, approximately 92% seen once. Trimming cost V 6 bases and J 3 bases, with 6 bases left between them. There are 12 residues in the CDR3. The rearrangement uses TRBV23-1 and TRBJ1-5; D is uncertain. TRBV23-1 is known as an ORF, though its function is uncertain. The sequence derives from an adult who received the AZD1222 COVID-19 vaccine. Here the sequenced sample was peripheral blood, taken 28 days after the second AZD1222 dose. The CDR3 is CASSAVNQPQHF. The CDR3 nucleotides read TGCGCCAGCAGCGCCGTCAATCAGCCCCAGCATTTT.